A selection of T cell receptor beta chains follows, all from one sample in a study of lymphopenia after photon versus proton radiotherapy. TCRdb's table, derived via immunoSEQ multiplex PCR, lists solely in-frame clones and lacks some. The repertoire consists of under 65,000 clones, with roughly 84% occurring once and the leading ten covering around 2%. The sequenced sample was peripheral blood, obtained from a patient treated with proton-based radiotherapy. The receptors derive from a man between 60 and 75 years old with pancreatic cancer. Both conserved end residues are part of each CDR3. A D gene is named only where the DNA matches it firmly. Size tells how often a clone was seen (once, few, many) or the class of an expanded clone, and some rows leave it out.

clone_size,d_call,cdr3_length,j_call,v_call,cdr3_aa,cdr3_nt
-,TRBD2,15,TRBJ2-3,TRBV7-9,CASSRTSGSADTQYF,TGTGCCAGCAGCAGGACTAGCGGGAGTGCAGATACGCAGTATTTT
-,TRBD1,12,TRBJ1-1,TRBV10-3,CAIGKGQREAFF,TGTGCCATCGGGAAGGGACAGCGTGAAGCTTTCTTT
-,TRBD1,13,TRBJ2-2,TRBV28,CASMGQLTGELFF,TGTGCCAGCATGGGACAGCTCACCGGGGAGCTGTTTTTT
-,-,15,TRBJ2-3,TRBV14,CASSQNRQSTDTQYF,TGTGCCAGCAGCCAAAACCGACAAAGCACAGATACGCAGTATTTT
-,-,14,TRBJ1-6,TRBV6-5,CASSFQGNNSPLHF,TGTGCCAGCAGTTTCCAGGGAAATAATTCACCCCTCCACTTT
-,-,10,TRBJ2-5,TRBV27,CASSLKTQYF,TGTGCCAGCAGTCTGAAGACCCAGTACTTC
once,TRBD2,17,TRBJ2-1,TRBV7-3,CASSIGTSGRRDSEQFF,TGTGCCAGCAGCATAGGGACTAGCGGTCGCCGAGATAGTGAGCAGTTCTTC
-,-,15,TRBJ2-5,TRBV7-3,CASSLLGRLGETQYF,TGTGCCAGCAGCTTACTTGGGAGGCTGGGGGAGACCCAGTACTTC
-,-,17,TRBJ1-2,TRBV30,CAWNLGPGRASAYGYTF,TGTGCCTGGAATTTGGGACCGGGACGCGCCTCAGCCTATGGCTACACCTTC
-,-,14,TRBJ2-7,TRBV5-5,CASSGGLNAYEQYF,TGTGCCAGCAGCGGCGGACTCAACGCCTACGAGCAGTACTTC
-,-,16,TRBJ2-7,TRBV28,CASRAPGARNPYEQYF,TGTGCCAGCAGGGCCCCCGGGGCACGGAACCCCTACGAGCAGTACTTC
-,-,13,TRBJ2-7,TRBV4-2,CASSQGAGREQYF,TGTGCCAGCAGCCAAGGTGCAGGGCGGGAGCAGTACTTC
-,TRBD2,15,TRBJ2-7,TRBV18,CASSPSQAGGYEQYF,TGTGCCAGCTCACCCTCCCAGGCGGGGGGTTACGAGCAGTACTTC
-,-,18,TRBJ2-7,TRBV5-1,CASSLGLDDSTLPYEQYF,TGCGCCAGCAGCTTGGGTCTCGACGATTCTACACTACCCTACGAGCAGTACTTC
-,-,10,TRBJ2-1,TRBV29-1,CSVVAYEQFF,TGCAGCGTTGTGGCGTATGAGCAGTTCTTC
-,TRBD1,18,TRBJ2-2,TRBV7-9,CASSSPAGGLGNTGELFF,TGTGCCAGCAGCTCCCCGGCAGGGGGCCTTGGGAACACCGGGGAGCTGTTTTTT
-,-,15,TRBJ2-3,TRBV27,CASSLSSGSTDTQYF,TGTGCCAGCAGTTTATCCTCAGGGAGCACAGATACGCAGTATTTT
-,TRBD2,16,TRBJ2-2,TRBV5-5,CASSLSSGRATGELFF,TGTGCCAGCAGCTTGTCGAGCGGGAGGGCGACCGGGGAGCTGTTTTTT
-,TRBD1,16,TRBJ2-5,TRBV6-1,CASSEGGTGGPETQYF,TGTGCCAGCAGTGAAGGGGGGACAGGAGGGCCGGAGACCCAGTACTTC
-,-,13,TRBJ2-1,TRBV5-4,CASSTVGYNEQFF,TGTGCCAGCAGCACGGTGGGATACAATGAGCAGTTCTTC